Listed below are T cell receptor beta chains from one sample, sequenced in a study of blood T cell repertoires in COVID-19. Assay used: immunoSEQ multiplex PCR; TCRdb lists only in-frame clones, some missing. The data contain about 190,000 clones, about 88% of them singletons. Input material: peripheral blood. These receptors all stem from a woman aged 40 to 55 who had recovered from COVID-19. Each CDR3 is given with its conserved first and last residue. A D gene is named only where the DNA matches it firmly. The size entry is marked missing in some rows and otherwise reads once, few, many or a size class.

d_gene	v_gene	j_gene	abundance	CDR3aa	CDR3nt
NA	TRBV5-4	TRBJ1-2	NA	CASSDGLPGYGYTF	TGTGCCAGCAGCGACGGACTCCCAGGCTATGGCTACACCTTC
TRBD2	TRBV7-2	TRBJ2-3	NA	CASSLWGTSGPTDTQYF	TGTGCCAGCAGCTTATGGGGGACTAGCGGACCCACAGATACGCAGTATTTT
NA	TRBV11-2	TRBJ2-1	few	CASSLGGSFWNEQFF	TGTGCCAGCAGCTTGGGAGGCTCTTTTTGGAATGAGCAGTTCTTC
NA	TRBV6-4	TRBJ1-6	NA	CASSGGSGSPLHF	TGTGCCAGCAGTGGGGGGAGCGGGTCACCCCTCCACTTT
TRBD1	TRBV6-2/TRBV6-3	TRBJ1-5	NA	CASSSGTGLSNQPQHF	TGTGCCAGCAGTTCCGGGACAGGCCTTAGCAATCAGCCCCAGCATTTT
NA	TRBV7-2	TRBJ2-7	NA	CASSQDSVDSYEQYF	TGTGCCAGCAGCCAGGACTCGGTAGACTCCTACGAGCAGTACTTC
TRBD1	TRBV20-1	TRBJ2-7	NA	CSASRETGAREQYF	TGCAGTGCTAGTCGTGAGACAGGGGCTAGGGAGCAGTACTTC
NA	TRBV19	TRBJ1-5	NA	CASSIGTNSQPQHF	TGTGCCAGTAGTATCGGGACAAACTCTCAGCCCCAGCATTTT
NA	TRBV7-2	TRBJ2-5	NA	CASSLGATQETQYF	TGTGCCAGCAGCTTAGGGGCTACTCAAGAGACCCAGTACTTC
TRBD1	TRBV5-1	TRBJ1-2	NA	CASSLGGQGDGYTF	TGCGCCAGCAGCTTGGGAGGACAGGGAGATGGCTACACCTTC
NA	TRBV19	TRBJ1-5	NA	CASSLGDQPQHF	TGTGCCAGTAGTCTGGGAGATCAGCCCCAGCATTTT
TRBD2	TRBV11-2	TRBJ2-5	NA	CASSRSGGEETQYF	TGTGCCAGCAGCCGTAGCGGGGGGGAAGAGACCCAGTACTTC
NA	TRBV11-2	TRBJ2-1	NA	CASSLVPGKDEQFF	TGTGCCAGCAGCTTAGTCCCAGGGAAGGATGAGCAGTTCTTC
NA	TRBV4-1	TRBJ1-4	NA	CASSQDGGGIEKLFF	TGCGCCAGCAGCCAAGATGGGGGGGGGATTGAAAAACTGTTTTTT
TRBD2	TRBV28	TRBJ2-5	NA	CASSPSSAGEETQYF	TGTGCCAGCAGTCCCTCCTCAGCGGGAGAAGAGACCCAGTACTTC
NA	TRBV2	TRBJ1-3	NA	CASSASFGNTIYF	TGTGCCAGCAGTGCTTCCTTCGGAAACACCATATATTTT
NA	TRBV5-1	TRBJ2-1	NA	CASSLGAGEGHNEQFF	TGCGCCAGCAGCCTGGGGGCGGGAGAAGGGCACAATGAGCAGTTCTTC
NA	TRBV5-1	TRBJ2-5	NA	CASSNNPSQETQYF	TGCGCCAGCAGCAACAACCCGTCCCAAGAGACCCAGTACTTC
NA	TRBV11-2	TRBJ1-1	NA	CASSPGQSNTEAFF	TGTGCCAGCAGCCCTGGACAGTCCAACACTGAAGCTTTCTTT
TRBD1	TRBV27	TRBJ1-6	few	CASASGTDNSPLHF	TGTGCCAGCGCCTCCGGGACAGATAATTCACCCCTCCACTTT
NA	TRBV19	TRBJ1-1	NA	CASSSHRETYTEAFF	TGTGCCAGTAGTTCACACAGGGAGACGTACACTGAAGCTTTCTTT
NA	TRBV2	TRBJ2-5	NA	CASSSREGFGETQYF	TGTGCCAGCAGTAGTCGCGAGGGTTTTGGAGAGACCCAGTACTTC
NA	TRBV19	TRBJ2-2	many	CASSRLPGTHATGELFF	TGTGCCAGTAGTCGTCTTCCCGGGACTCATGCCACCGGGGAGCTGTTTTTT
NA	TRBV30	TRBJ1-6	NA	CAWSIILTGIIGSPLHF	TGTGCCTGGAGTATCATCTTGACCGGGATAATTGGATCACCCCTCCACTTT
NA	TRBV28	TRBJ1-6	NA	CASSPAQGGNSPLHF	TGTGCCAGCAGCCCTGCACAGGGTGGCAATTCACCCCTCCACTTT
NA	TRBV6-5	TRBJ2-7	NA	CASGNQGAGEQYF	TGTGCCAGCGGAAACCAGGGTGCAGGGGAGCAGTACTTC
TRBD1	TRBV6-9	TRBJ2-7	NA	CASSYPDALGQAPYEQYF	TGTGCCAGCAGTTACCCCGATGCCTTGGGACAGGCACCCTACGAGCAGTACTTC
NA	TRBV15	TRBJ2-1	once	CATSGVRDKAYNEQFF	TGTGCCACCAGCGGAGTCCGGGACAAGGCCTACAATGAGCAGTTCTTC
NA	TRBV28	TRBJ1-5	NA	CASHPGGSSNQPQHF	TGTGCCAGCCACCCGGGGGGGTCGAGCAATCAGCCCCAGCATTTT
TRBD1	TRBV9	TRBJ1-1	NA	CASSARGGDRILNTEAFF	TGTGCCAGCAGCGCGAGGGGCGGGGACAGGATACTGAACACTGAAGCTTTCTTT
NA	TRBV11-2	TRBJ2-7	NA	CASSPDRLYEQYF	TGTGCCAGCAGCCCCGACAGGCTCTACGAGCAGTACTTC
NA	TRBV6-5	TRBJ2-7	NA	CASSTNYYEQYF	TGTGCCAGCAGCACAAACTACTACGAGCAGTACTTC
TRBD2	TRBV12-3/TRBV12-4	TRBJ2-3	NA	CASSSPGGTQYF	TGTGCCAGCAGTAGTCCGGGGGGTACGCAGTATTTT
TRBD2	TRBV27	TRBJ2-7	once	CASSISTSGSSTYEQYF	TGTGCCAGCAGTATTTCGACCAGCGGGAGCTCTACCTACGAGCAGTACTTC
NA	TRBV5-4	TRBJ2-3	NA	CASSLEGEKTDTQYF	TGTGCCAGCAGCTTGGAGGGGGAGAAGACAGATACGCAGTATTTT
NA	TRBV7-7	TRBJ1-6	NA	CASSSDSNSPLHF	TGTGCCAGCAGCTCGGACAGTAATTCACCCCTCCACTTT
TRBD1	TRBV6-5	TRBJ1-1	NA	CASRQTGRNTEAFF	TGTGCCAGCAGACAGACAGGGAGGAACACTGAAGCTTTCTTT
NA	TRBV28	TRBJ2-7	NA	CASSLWPGEQYF	TGTGCCAGCAGTTTATGGCCGGGCGAGCAGTACTTC
TRBD2	TRBV10-3	TRBJ2-1	NA	CAISDVPGLATDEQFF	TGTGCCATCAGTGACGTCCCGGGACTAGCGACGGATGAGCAGTTCTTC
NA	TRBV2	TRBJ2-1	NA	CASRPGLPVDEQFF	TGTGCCAGCAGGCCGGGACTCCCAGTGGATGAGCAGTTCTTC
TRBD1	TRBV5-6	TRBJ2-3	NA	CASSLGTGGADTQYF	TGTGCCAGCAGCTTGGGGACAGGGGGCGCAGATACGCAGTATTTT
NA	TRBV6-5	TRBJ1-5	NA	CASSLQGWGNQPQHF	TGTGCCAGCAGCCTTCAGGGATGGGGCAATCAGCCCCAGCATTTT
TRBD1	TRBV5-1	TRBJ1-4	NA	CASSLGTGGKEKLFF	TGCGCCAGCAGCCTGGGGACAGGGGGGAAGGAAAAACTGTTTTTT
TRBD2	TRBV18	TRBJ2-3	once	CASQQMRGLAASTDTQYF	TGTGCCAGCCAACAAATGCGGGGACTAGCCGCTAGCACAGATACGCAGTATTTT